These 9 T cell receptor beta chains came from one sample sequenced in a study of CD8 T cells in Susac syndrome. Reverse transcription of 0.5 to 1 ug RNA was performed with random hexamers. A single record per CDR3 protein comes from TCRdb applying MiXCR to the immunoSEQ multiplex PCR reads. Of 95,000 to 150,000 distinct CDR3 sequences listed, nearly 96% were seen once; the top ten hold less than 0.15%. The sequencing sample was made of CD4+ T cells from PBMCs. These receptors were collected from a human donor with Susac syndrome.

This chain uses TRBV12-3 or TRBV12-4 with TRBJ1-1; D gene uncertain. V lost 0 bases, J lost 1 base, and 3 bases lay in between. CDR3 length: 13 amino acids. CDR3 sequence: CASSLAGNTEAFF. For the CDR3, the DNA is TGTGCCAGCAGTTTAGCAGGGAACACTGAAGCTTTCTTT.

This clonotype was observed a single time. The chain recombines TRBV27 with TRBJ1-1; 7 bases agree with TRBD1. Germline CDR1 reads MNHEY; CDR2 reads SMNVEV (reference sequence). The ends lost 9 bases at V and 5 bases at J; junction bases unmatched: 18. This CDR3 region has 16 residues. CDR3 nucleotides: TGTGCCAGTCACCTTAGGATGGGGGCAGGGGGTACTGAAGCTTTCTTT. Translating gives CASHLRMGAGGTEAFF.

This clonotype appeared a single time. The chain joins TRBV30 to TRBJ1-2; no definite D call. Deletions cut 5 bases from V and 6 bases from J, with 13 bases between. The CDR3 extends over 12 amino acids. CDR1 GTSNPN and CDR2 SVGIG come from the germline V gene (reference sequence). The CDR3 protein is CAWGGWIDGYTF. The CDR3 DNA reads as TGTGCCTGGGGCGGATGGATCGATGGCTACACCTTC. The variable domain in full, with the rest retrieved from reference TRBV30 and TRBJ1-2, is SQTIHQWPATLVQPVGSPLSLECTVEGTSNPNLYWYRQAAGRGLQLLFYSVGIGQISSEVPQNLSASRPQDRQFILSSKKLLLSDSGFYLCAWGGWIDGYTFGSGTRLTVV.

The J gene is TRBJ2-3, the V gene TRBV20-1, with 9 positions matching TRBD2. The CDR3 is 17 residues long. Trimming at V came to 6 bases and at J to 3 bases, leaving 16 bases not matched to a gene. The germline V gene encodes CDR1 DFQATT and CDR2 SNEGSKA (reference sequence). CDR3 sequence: CSAITFAGGANTDTQYF. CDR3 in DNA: TGCAGTGCCATTACCTTCGCGGGAGGGGCTAATACAGATACGCAGTATTTT.

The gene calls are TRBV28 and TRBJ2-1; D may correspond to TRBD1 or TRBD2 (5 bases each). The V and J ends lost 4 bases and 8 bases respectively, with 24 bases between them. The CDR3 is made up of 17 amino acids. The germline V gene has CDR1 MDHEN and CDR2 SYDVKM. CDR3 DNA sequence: TGTGCCAGCAGTTATTACAGGAGGCTGGGGTATGTCGATGAGCAGTTCTTC. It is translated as CASSYYRRLGYVDEQFF.

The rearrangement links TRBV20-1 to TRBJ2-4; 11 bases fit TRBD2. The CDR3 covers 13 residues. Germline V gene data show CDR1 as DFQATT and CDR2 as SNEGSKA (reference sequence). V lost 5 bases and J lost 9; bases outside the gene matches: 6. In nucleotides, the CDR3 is TGCAGTGCTGCTGGGACTAGCGGCAGCATTCAGTACTTC. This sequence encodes CSAAGTSGSIQYF.

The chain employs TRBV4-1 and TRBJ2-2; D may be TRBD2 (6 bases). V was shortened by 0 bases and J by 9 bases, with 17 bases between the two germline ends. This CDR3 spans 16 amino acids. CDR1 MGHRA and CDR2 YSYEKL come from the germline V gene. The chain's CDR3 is CASSQDRASVVRELFF. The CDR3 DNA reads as TGCGCCAGCAGCCAAGATAGGGCTAGCGTGGTTCGGGAGCTGTTTTTT.

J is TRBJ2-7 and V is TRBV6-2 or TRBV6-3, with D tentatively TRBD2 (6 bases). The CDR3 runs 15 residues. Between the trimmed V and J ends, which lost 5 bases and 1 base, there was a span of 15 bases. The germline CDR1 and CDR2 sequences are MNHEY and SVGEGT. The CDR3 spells CASSRFGGMSYEQYF. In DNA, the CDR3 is TGTGCCAGCAGTCGATTTGGCGGGATGTCCTACGAGCAGTACTTC.

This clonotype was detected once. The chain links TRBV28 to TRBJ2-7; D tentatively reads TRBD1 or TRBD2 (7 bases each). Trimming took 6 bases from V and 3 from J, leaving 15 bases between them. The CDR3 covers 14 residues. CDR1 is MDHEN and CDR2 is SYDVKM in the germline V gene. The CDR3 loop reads CASRGGQGVYEQYF. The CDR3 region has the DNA TGTGCCAGCAGGGGAGGGCAGGGGGTCTACGAGCAGTACTTC.